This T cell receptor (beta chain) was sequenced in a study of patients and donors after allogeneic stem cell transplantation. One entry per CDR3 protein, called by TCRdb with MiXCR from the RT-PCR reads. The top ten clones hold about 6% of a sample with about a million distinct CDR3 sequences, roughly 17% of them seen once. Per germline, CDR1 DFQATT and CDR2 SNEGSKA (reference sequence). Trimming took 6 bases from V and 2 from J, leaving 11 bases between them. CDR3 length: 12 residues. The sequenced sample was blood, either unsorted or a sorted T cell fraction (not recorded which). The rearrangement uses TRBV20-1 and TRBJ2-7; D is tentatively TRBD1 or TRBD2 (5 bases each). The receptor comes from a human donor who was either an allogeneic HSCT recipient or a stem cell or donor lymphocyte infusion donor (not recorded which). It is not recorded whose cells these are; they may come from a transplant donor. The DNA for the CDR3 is TGCAGTGCAGGGACGGGGCCCTACGAGCAGTACTTC. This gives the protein CSAGTGPYEQYF.